These T cell receptor beta chains were read from a single sample in a study of blood T cell repertoires in COVID-19. The method was immunoSEQ multiplex PCR; TCRdb's version includes in-frame clones alone and lacks a portion of them. Among tens of thousands of clones listed, around 90% were seen once. Sample: peripheral blood. The receptors shown here come from a man in his 70s with acute or convalescent COVID-19. CDR3s leave out the opening cysteine and the closing phenylalanine or tryptophan. A D gene is named only where the DNA matches it firmly. Part of the rows lack a size; the others show once, few, many or a class for expanded clones.

D,size,V,J,CDR3
TRBD2,.,TRBV28,TRBJ2-3,ASRSGGPYTDTQY
TRBD2,.,TRBV3-1/TRBV3-2,TRBJ2-5,ASSHSGGAETQY
.,.,TRBV3-1/TRBV3-2,TRBJ1-2,ASSQAGRGYT
TRBD1,.,TRBV19,TRBJ1-5,ASSILGQGVSNQPQH
.,.,TRBV10-2,TRBJ2-3,ASRDMPRFADTQY
TRBD1,few,TRBV3-1/TRBV3-2,TRBJ1-2,ASSQGSDRAGYT
.,.,TRBV4-1,TRBJ2-2,ASKVGGAFGELF
.,.,TRBV3-1/TRBV3-2,TRBJ2-2,ASSHNGRGGARTGELF
TRBD2,.,TRBV7-9,TRBJ2-2,ASKLVVSGRVDTGELF
TRBD2,.,TRBV7-3,TRBJ2-1,ASSAGTSGRNEQF
.,.,TRBV11-2,TRBJ1-5,ASSLKGVNQPQH
TRBD2,once,TRBV10-3,TRBJ2-7,AISVGGGLSYEQY
TRBD1,.,TRBV30,TRBJ1-2,AWTGTGTSGNYGYT
TRBD1,.,TRBV28,TRBJ2-2,ATSPGTGFGELF
TRBD2,.,TRBV11-2,TRBJ2-3,ASSLGTSSTDTQY
TRBD2,.,TRBV5-4,TRBJ2-1,ASSALAGGQAGKQF
.,.,TRBV29-1,TRBJ1-5,ILLLMREQPQH
.,.,TRBV5-1,TRBJ1-6,ASSLAGGERSPLH
.,.,TRBV5-1,TRBJ1-2,ASSMRAGEEGYT
TRBD1,.,TRBV5-5,TRBJ1-1,ASSWGQGMNTEAF
TRBD1,.,TRBV29-1,TRBJ2-1,SVETQGVGEQF
.,.,TRBV9,TRBJ2-3,ASTRDFTDTQY
TRBD1,.,TRBV10-3,TRBJ2-3,AINAGGSDTQY
.,once,TRBV29-1,TRBJ1-1,SVYDTEAF
.,.,TRBV19,TRBJ2-7,ATPAGPHRPNYEQY
.,.,TRBV2,TRBJ2-2,ASRGGTNTGELF
TRBD1,few,TRBV13,TRBJ2-1,ASSTHRGNEQF
.,.,TRBV6-5,TRBJ1-5,ASSYSRDSNQPQH
TRBD2,once,TRBV29-1,TRBJ2-3,SVAEGLGLGTQY
.,.,TRBV6-2/TRBV6-3,TRBJ2-5,ASSSLGGGFETQY
.,.,TRBV5-6,TRBJ1-3,ASSKGSGNTIY
.,.,TRBV5-4,TRBJ1-1,ASSLYGGMRNTEAF
TRBD2,.,TRBV29-1,TRBJ2-6,SVHTGTSGTGANVLT
TRBD2,.,TRBV27,TRBJ2-7,ASSFVQRGSAYEQY
TRBD1,.,TRBV5-1,TRBJ1-1,ATKGQENTEAF
.,.,TRBV15,TRBJ1-6,ATSRVAGGNSPLH
.,once,TRBV13,TRBJ1-1,ASSSQLTENTEAF
TRBD2,.,TRBV6-5,TRBJ2-2,ASSYERGTGELF
.,once,TRBV12-3/TRBV12-4,TRBJ1-2,ASSISGFNGYT
.,.,TRBV4-1,TRBJ2-7,ASSHPSRSYEQY
.,.,TRBV27,TRBJ2-2,ASSLEATGELF
.,.,TRBV5-8,TRBJ1-2,ASSLAQGRGYGYT
TRBD1,.,TRBV28,TRBJ1-5,AIGGQINQPQH
TRBD1,.,TRBV9,TRBJ2-3,ASSVESTGGRTDTQY
.,.,TRBV11-2,TRBJ2-7,ASRTEGYEQY